Shown below are 9 T cell receptor beta chains from a single sample sequenced in a study of cytomegalovirus exposure and HLA in healthy donors. Primers for the PCR totalled 60 Vbeta and 13 Jbeta. Repertoires were generated with immunoSEQ multiplex PCR, while TCRdb's copy carries only in-frame clones and drops some. This sample has 150,000 to 200,000 clones, with roughly 68% found just once. Sequencing was performed on PBMCs. The receptor source for this set is a woman aged 30 to 39 in good health and CMV-seronegative.

V is TRBV4-1 and J is TRBJ2-7; 11 bases are a match to TRBD1. Per the germline V gene, CDR1 is MGHRA and CDR2 is YSYEKL. The CDR3 loop spans 18 amino acids. The V segment lost 2 bases and the J segment 2 bases; nucleotides outside the gene matches: 11. Here the CDR3 DNA reads TGCGCCAGCAGCCAACTACGTTCGGGACAGGGGGTACCCTACGAGCAGTACTTC. Translated: CASSQLRSGQGVPYEQYF.

The CDR3 protein is CASSEVPLGQGLRYWDEKLFF. The CDR3 nucleotides read TGTGCCAGCAGTGAAGTGCCCCTTGGACAGGGTCTCCGATATTGGGATGAAAAACTGTTTTTT. The V and J genes are TRBV6-1 and TRBJ1-4; 8 nucleotides match TRBD1. The germline V gene has CDR1 MNHNS and CDR2 SASEGT. The V segment lost 1 base and the J segment 6 bases; nucleotides outside the gene matches: 22. The CDR3 runs to 21 residues.

The chain recombines TRBV7-8 with TRBJ2-7; 12 bases are a match to TRBD2. Germline CDR1 and CDR2: SGHVS and FQNEAQ. This CDR3 spans 15 amino acids. Trimming cost V 3 bases and J 3 bases; bases outside gene matches: 3. In DNA, the CDR3 is TGTGCCAGCAGCTTTACTAGCGGGGGGTTCTACGAGCAGTACTTC. It is translated as CASSFTSGGFYEQYF.

This chain links TRBV7-2 with TRBJ1-3; 8 nucleotides match TRBD1. The CDR3 covers 17 residues. CDR1 and CDR2 from the germline V gene are SGHTA and FQGNSA. The V and J ends lost 1 base and 3 bases, in that order; junction bases with no gene match: 8. The CDR3 loop is CASSLVGQGAGGNTIYF. CDR3 nucleotides: TGTGCCAGCAGCTTAGTTGGGCAGGGGGCGGGTGGAAACACCATATATTTT.

The V call is TRBV14, the J call TRBJ1-4; the match to TRBD1 covers 10 bases. Per the germline V gene, CDR1 is SGHDN and CDR2 is FVKESK. The CDR3 is made up of 16 amino acids. The V segment lost 4 bases and the J segment 4 bases; nucleotides outside the gene matches: 6. CDR3 amino acids: CASSPRDRGFNEKLFF. CDR3 in DNA: TGTGCCAGCAGCCCTAGGGACAGGGGCTTTAATGAAAAACTGTTTTTT.

This chain uses TRBV25-1 with TRBJ2-1; a possible D gene is TRBD1 (5 bases). The CDR3 extends over 17 amino acids. Germline loops: CDR1 MGHDK, CDR2 SYGVNS. Trimming stripped 2 bases from V and 4 bases from J, with 18 bases between. The CDR3 sequence: CASSEMISTGRYNEQFF. The CDR3 DNA is TGTGCCAGCAGTGAAATGATAAGTACAGGAAGGTACAATGAGCAGTTCTTC.

The rearrangement uses TRBV11-3 and TRBJ2-3; TRBD2 is a possible D gene (6 bases). Trimming left V 1 base short and J 9 bases short, with 20 bases between. Germline values: CDR1 SGHNT, CDR2 YENEEA. The CDR3 length is 16 residues. The CDR3 loop reads CASSLGIGLGGMTQYF. Written as DNA, the CDR3 is TGTGCCAGCAGCTTAGGAATTGGTTTGGGGGGAATGACGCAGTATTTT.

CDR3 sequence reads: CASSEAEGTGYYGYTF. CDR3 DNA sequence: TGTGCCAGCAGTGAAGCCGAGGGAACAGGGTACTATGGCTACACCTTC. The chain uses TRBV6-1 and TRBJ1-2; TRBD1 might be the D (6 bases). Germline CDR1 is MNHNS and CDR2 is SASEGT. With 0 bases removed from V and 3 bases from J, the gap between germline ends came to 14 bases. This CDR3 comprises 16 residues.

V and J are TRBV10-1 and TRBJ1-6; 9 nucleotides match TRBD1. The CDR3 runs to 15 residues. Germline V gene lookup returns CDR1 WNHNN and CDR2 SYGVQD (reference sequence). J lost 6 bases, V lost 8 bases, and 8 bases had no gene match. DNA of the CDR3: TGCGCCAGCCCAGGGACAGGGTCAATTAATTCACCCCTCCACTTT. It translates to CASPGTGSINSPLHF.